Following are 11 T cell receptor beta chains from one sample sequenced in a study of cytomegalovirus exposure and HLA in healthy donors. Assay: immunoSEQ multiplex PCR; the TCRdb copy retains only in-frame clones and omits some. The sample yields around 240,000 clones, 90% seen once. The sample taken for sequencing was PBMCs. The receptor source for this set is a woman aged 18-29 years in good health and CMV-seronegative.

The chain combines TRBV19 with TRBJ1-2, with unresolved D. Germline-derived CDR1 and CDR2 are LNHDA and SQIVND (reference sequence). This CDR3 is built from 15 residues. The V and J ends lost 5 bases and 0 bases respectively, with 13 bases between them. CDR3 protein: CASSAVTKSNYGYTF. Here the CDR3 DNA reads TGTGCCAGTAGTGCGGTAACGAAGTCTAACTATGGCTACACCTTC.

This chain connects TRBV29-1 to TRBJ2-7; TRBD1 matches 8 bases. The trim removed 3 bases at V and 2 bases at J, leaving 6 bases unmatched. CDR1 SQVTM and CDR2 ANQGSEA come from the germline V gene. The CDR3 contains 14 residues. The CDR3 loop reads CSVEGTGKTYEQYF. The CDR3 DNA sequence: TGCAGCGTTGAGGGGACAGGCAAAACCTACGAGCAGTACTTC.

The chain carries TRBV9 and TRBJ2-2, with TRBD1 identical over 9 bases. This CDR3 is 18 amino acids long. V lost 4 bases and J lost 4; bases outside the gene matches: 14. CDR1 is SGDLS and CDR2 is YYNGEE in the germline V gene. This CDR3 is CASSHSVFGTGSTGELFF. The CDR3 DNA reads TGTGCCAGCAGCCACAGCGTGTTCGGGACAGGGAGCACCGGGGAGCTGTTTTTT.

CDR3 amino acids: CASSFRGLPSTDTQYF. The CDR3 DNA reads TGTGCCAGCAGTTTTAGGGGACTTCCTAGCACAGATACGCAGTATTTT. The V gene is TRBV27, the J gene TRBJ2-3; perhaps TRBD2 as D (6 bases). The CDR3 has 16 residues. The V gene lost 3 bases and the J gene lost 0 bases, with 13 bases spanning the gap. CDR1 and CDR2 (germline): MNHEY, SMNVEV (reference sequence).

J is TRBJ1-2 and V is TRBV10-3; D gene ambiguous. The germline V gene encodes CDR1 ENHRY and CDR2 SYGVKD. The CDR3 loop spans 14 amino acids. V lost 1 base, J lost 1 base, and 7 bases lay in between. Here the CDR3 DNA reads TGTGCCATCAGTGAGTTATACGGTAACTATGGCTACACCTTC. Encoded protein: CAISELYGNYGYTF.

This chain links TRBV7-9 with TRBJ2-5, with TRBD2 identical over 8 bases. Trimming removed 6 bases from V and 4 bases from J; junction bases left unmatched: 7. CDR3 length: 14 residues. Germline CDR1 SEHNR, CDR2 FQNEAQ (reference sequence). CDR3 in DNA: TGTGCCAGCAGGCGCCGGGGGGGGCCAGAGACCCAGTACTTC. It yields the protein CASRRRGGPETQYF. Using reference TRBV7-9 and TRBJ2-5 for the parts outside the CDR3, the full variable domain is DTGVSQNPRHKITKRGQNVTFRCDPISEHNRLYWYRQTLGQGPEFLTYFQNEAQLEKSRLLSDRFSAERPKGSFSTLEIQRTEQGDSAMYLCASRRRGGPETQYFGPGTRLLVL.

The CDR3 DNA reads TGTGCCAGCAGTGATGGTCTAGGAGGCAATCAGCCCCAGCATTTT. Translating it yields CASSDGLGGNQPQHF. This sequence joins TRBV6-6 and TRBJ1-5; D is uncertain. V lost 5 bases, J lost 2 bases, and 13 bases lay in between. This CDR3 region has 15 residues. The germline V gene encodes CDR1 MNHNY and CDR2 SVGAGI (reference sequence).

The genes are TRBV7-3 and TRBJ2-7, with 9 bases matching TRBD1. The CDR3 runs 14 residues. The germline CDR1 and CDR2 sequences are SGHTA and FQGTGA. Trimming removed 5 bases from V and 0 bases from J; junction bases left unmatched: 2. The chain's CDR3 is CASSQTGGSYEQYF. DNA of the CDR3: TGTGCCAGCAGCCAGACAGGGGGCTCCTACGAGCAGTACTTC.

The chain couples TRBV19 to TRBJ1-5; a weak D match, TRBD1 (6 bases). Trimming removed 5 bases from V and 7 bases from J, with 18 bases in between. The CDR3 length is 15 residues. Germline V lookup: CDR1 LNHDA, CDR2 SQIVND (reference sequence). The CDR3 here is CASSFRDMLMQPQHF. CDR3 nucleotide sequence: TGTGCCAGTAGTTTCCGGGACATGCTTATGCAGCCCCAGCATTTT.

This chain uses TRBV4-3 with TRBJ2-7; D not certain. V lost 0 bases to trimming and J lost 3 bases, with 6 bases between them. CDR1 is LGHNA, CDR2 YSLEER, per germline. The CDR3 spans 13 residues. The CDR3 reads CASSQETNYEQYF. CDR3 DNA: TGCGCCAGCAGCCAAGAAACTAACTACGAGCAGTACTTC.

This clone was seen a single time. V usage is TRBV5-6 and J usage is TRBJ1-1; D uncertain. Germline CDR1 and CDR2: SGHDT and YYEEEE. This CDR3 spans 16 amino acids. Trimming left V 3 bases short and J 0 bases short, with 15 bases between. The CDR3 here is CASSSQPEKMNTEAFF. The CDR3 DNA sequence: TGTGCCAGCAGCTCACAACCCGAAAAAATGAACACTGAAGCTTTCTTT. The whole variable domain, filled in from reference TRBV5-6 and TRBJ1-1, reads DAGVTQSPTHLIKTRGQQVTLRCSPKSGHDTVSWYQQALGQGPQFIFQYYEEEERQRGNFPDRFSGHQFPNYSSELNVNALLLGDSALYLCASSSQPEKMNTEAFFGQGTRLTVV.